Presented here are 27 T cell receptor beta chains from one specimen sequenced in a study of blood T cell repertoires in COVID-19. Some clones are missing from TCRdb's copy, which holds only in-frame ones; the method was immunoSEQ multiplex PCR. The sample contains roughly 250,000 clones, around 85% of which appear only once. The sequencing input was peripheral blood. These receptors all stem from a human donor with COVID-19, enrolled during active disease. The donor label of this sample is uncertain.

The gene calls are TRBV30 and TRBJ1-2; no definite D call. Between the trimmed V and J ends, which lost 1 base and 4 bases, there was a span of 19 bases. Germline CDR1 GTSNPN, CDR2 SVGIG (reference sequence). The CDR3 loop spans 16 amino acids. CDR3 sequence (DNA): TGTGCCTGGAGTGAGATGAGCGGGAGAGAGAGCTATGGCTACACCTTC. It is translated as CAWSEMSGRESYGYTF.

The chain carries TRBV27 and TRBJ2-5; 8 nucleotides agree with TRBD2. CDR1 and CDR2 (germline): MNHEY, SMNVEV (reference sequence). Trimming removed 3 bases from V and 7 bases from J; junction bases left unmatched: 4. This CDR3 is built from 13 residues. The CDR3 spells CASSFGREGTQYF. The CDR3 region has the DNA TGTGCCAGCAGTTTTGGCCGGGAGGGGACCCAGTACTTC.

The chain recombines TRBV29-1 with TRBJ1-1; D perhaps matches TRBD1 (6 bases). Looked up from germline, CDR1 is SQVTM and CDR2 is ANQGSEA. The V gene lost 4 bases and the J gene lost 1 base, with 10 bases spanning the gap. This CDR3 has 13 amino acids. The CDR3 nucleotides read TGCAGCGTTGCTAGGGGGGGGAACACTGAAGCTTTCTTT. Its protein is CSVARGGNTEAFF.

In its sample, this clone was seen once. This chain links TRBV13 with TRBJ2-1; TRBD2 aligns across 12 bases. The junction had 9 bases not matched to a gene; V was cut back by 1 base and J by 8 bases. The length of the CDR3 is 17 residues. Germline-derived CDR1 and CDR2 are PRHDT and FYEKMQ (reference sequence). The CDR3 region has the DNA TGTGCCAGCAGCTTAGAGGGACTAGCGGGTGAGGGGTATGAGCAGTTCTTC. This sequence encodes CASSLEGLAGEGYEQFF. The complete variable domain, with remaining parts taken from reference TRBV13 and TRBJ2-1, reads AAGVIQSPRHLIKEKRETATLKCYPIPRHDTVYWYQQGPGQDPQFLISFYEKMQSDKGSIPDRFSAQQFSDYHSELNMSSLELGDSALYFCASSLEGLAGEGYEQFFGPGTRLTVL.

The genes are TRBV29-1 and TRBJ2-5; D may be TRBD2 (6 bases). The CDR3 length is 13 residues. The germline V gene has CDR1 SQVTM and CDR2 ANQGSEA. Trimming removed 3 bases from V and 4 bases from J, with 12 bases in between. The chain's CDR3 is CSVDPASAETQYF. As DNA, the CDR3 is TGCAGCGTTGATCCGGCTAGCGCAGAGACCCAGTACTTC.

This clone was seen once. DNA of the CDR3: TGTGCCAGCAGTTACTCGCCAGGGGTGGAAGAAAAACTGTTTTTT. Translating it yields CASSYSPGVEEKLFF. The V gene is TRBV6-5, the J gene TRBJ1-4, with D tentatively TRBD1 (6 bases). The CDR3 is 15 residues long. V was clipped by 0 bases and J by 8 bases, with 13 bases between them. The germline V gene encodes CDR1 MNHEY and CDR2 SVGAGI.

V and J are TRBV5-1 and TRBJ1-1; D is uncertain. The V gene's germline CDR1 is SGHRS and CDR2 YFSETQ. V shed 3 bases and J shed 3 bases, with 15 bases lying between them. The CDR3 is made up of 15 amino acids. CDR3: CASSSLSRMDTEAFF. The CDR3 DNA sequence: TGCGCCAGCAGCTCACTTTCGAGGATGGACACTGAAGCTTTCTTT. The complete variable domain, with remaining parts taken from reference TRBV5-1 and TRBJ1-1, reads KAGVTQTPRYLIKTRGQQVTLSCSPISGHRSVSWYQQTPGQGLQFLFEYFSETQRNKGNFPGRFSGRQFSNSRSEMNVSTLELGDSALYLCASSSLSRMDTEAFFGQGTRLTVV.

The chain combines TRBV5-5 with TRBJ2-7; tentatively, D is TRBD1 (6 bases). CDR1 is SGHKS, CDR2 YYEKEE, per germline (reference sequence). The CDR3 sequence is 15 residues long. V shed 0 bases and J shed 6 bases, with 16 bases lying between them. CDR3 sequence: CASSLGQQGIREQYF. The CDR3 nucleotides read TGTGCCAGCAGCTTGGGGCAACAGGGTATCCGCGAGCAGTACTTC. Supplemented by reference TRBV5-5 and TRBJ2-7, the full variable domain reads DAGVTQSPTHLIKTRGQQVTLRCSPISGHKSVSWYQQVLGQGPQFIFQYYEKEERGRGNFPDRFSARQFPNYSSELNVNALLLGDSALYLCASSLGQQGIREQYFGPGTRLTVT.

This clone was detected only once. The rearrangement links TRBV24-1 to TRBJ1-5; D is uncertain. V dropped 6 bases and J dropped 5 bases, with 13 bases sitting between them. CDR3 length: 14 residues. Per germline, CDR1 KGHDR and CDR2 SFDVKD. This CDR3 is CATSSSNGDQPQHF. CDR3 DNA: TGTGCCACCAGTAGTTCGAACGGAGATCAGCCCCAGCATTTT.

J is TRBJ2-3 and V is TRBV7-2; 9 nucleotides align to TRBD1. Germline V gene data show CDR1 as SGHTA and CDR2 as FQGNSA. V was clipped by 1 base and J by 7 bases; unmatched bases: 9. The CDR3 is made up of 16 amino acids. For the CDR3, the DNA is TGTGCCAGCAGCTTAGACTTGGGACAGGGTGTGAATACGCAGTATTTT. Amino acids: CASSLDLGQGVNTQYF.

Of note for this clone: This sample also contains other DNA sequences that code for the same CDR3. This sequence joins TRBV5-1 and TRBJ1-1; D is unresolved. Germline assignment: CDR1 SGHRS and CDR2 YFSETQ. V was trimmed by 0 bases and J by 3 bases, leaving 6 bases between them. This CDR3 contains 13 residues. CDR3 DNA sequence: TGCGCCAGCAGCTTGGCCCCTGACACTGAAGCTTTCTTT. Translating it yields CASSLAPDTEAFF.

The V and J genes are TRBV19 and TRBJ2-2, with D tentatively TRBD1 (6 bases). Germline assignment: CDR1 LNHDA and CDR2 SQIVND (reference sequence). Trimming removed 6 bases from V and 1 base from J, with 9 bases in between. This CDR3 comprises 14 residues. In DNA form, the CDR3 reads TGTGCCAGTAGAGGACAGTGGAACACCGGGGAGCTGTTTTTT. It specifies CASRGQWNTGELFF.

The CDR3 nucleotides are TGCGCCAGCAGCTTGGGGGGAGGGCCAGATACGCAGTATTTT. It specifies CASSLGGGPDTQYF. The chain joins TRBV5-1 to TRBJ2-3; TRBD2 matches 7 bases. Germline V gene sequence: CDR1 SGHRS, CDR2 YFSETQ. J was trimmed by 4 bases and V by 0 bases; bases with no gene match: 2. The CDR3 covers 14 residues.

The chain carries TRBV3-1 (or the pseudogene TRBV3-2) and TRBJ1-1, with 7 bases that match TRBD1. V was clipped by 1 base and J by 7 bases; unmatched bases: 6. Per the germline V gene, CDR1 is LGHDT and CDR2 is YNNKEL (reference sequence). The CDR3 has 14 amino acids. CDR3 sequence: CASSQAGGGNEAFF. The CDR3 DNA follows: TGTGCCAGCAGCCAAGCAGGGGGTGGTAATGAAGCTTTCTTT.

Remarks on this clone: The same CDR3 can be traced to other DNA sequences in this sample. The V gene is TRBV9, the J gene TRBJ2-5; 8 bases are shared with TRBD2. Germline lookup yields CDR1 SGDLS and CDR2 YYNGEE. J lost 0 bases, V lost 1 base, and 2 bases had no gene match. The length of the CDR3 is 15 residues. CDR3 nucleotides: TGTGCCAGCAGCGTACTAGCGGGTTACCAAGAGACCCAGTACTTC. Protein product: CASSVLAGYQETQYF.

This clone was counted only a few times. The rearrangement links TRBV9 to TRBJ1-3, with a weak D call TRBD1 (6 bases). CDR1 SGDLS and CDR2 YYNGEE come from the germline V gene. With 4 bases removed from V and 3 bases from J, the gap between germline ends came to 14 bases. The CDR3 length is 15 residues. In nucleotides, the CDR3 is TGTGCCAGCAGCCCCCAGGGGTCTCATGGAAACACCATATATTTT. Protein: CASSPQGSHGNTIYF.

V and J are TRBV7-2 and TRBJ2-7; no firm D call. Trimming shortened V by 5 bases and J by 6 bases, and 11 bases separated the two germline ends. The CDR3 spans 12 residues. CDR1 SGHTA and CDR2 FQGNSA come from the germline V gene. CDR3 loop: CASSPEVGEQYF. In DNA, the CDR3 is TGTGCCAGCAGCCCCGAGGTAGGCGAGCAGTACTTC.

This clone was found once. This rearrangement joins TRBV7-2 to TRBJ2-7, with 7 bases that match TRBD2. Germline CDR1 and CDR2: SGHTA and FQGNSA. This CDR3 spans 16 amino acids. V trimming: 1 base; J trimming: 1 base; junction bases outside the gene matches: 7. The CDR3 is CASSLVVSGGSYEQYF. In nucleotides, the CDR3 is TGTGCCAGCAGCTTAGTCGTATCGGGGGGATCCTACGAGCAGTACTTC. Supplemented by reference TRBV7-2 and TRBJ2-7, the full variable domain reads GAGVSQSPSNKVTEKGKDVELRCDPISGHTALYWYRQSLGQGLEFLIYFQGNSAPDKSGLPSDRFSAERTGGSVSTLTIQRTQQEDSAVYLCASSLVVSGGSYEQYFGPGTRLTVT.

The gene calls are TRBV28 and TRBJ2-7; possible D gene TRBD2, 5 bases. There are 13 residues in the CDR3. The germline gives CDR1 MDHEN, CDR2 SYDVKM. V gave up 6 bases and J gave up 6 bases, with 15 bases separating them. CDR3: CASSPPGSSEQYF. DNA for the CDR3: TGTGCCAGCAGCCCCCCGGGGAGCTCCGAGCAGTACTTC.

This chain connects TRBV28 to TRBJ1-2, with 8 positions matching TRBD1. Germline assignment: CDR1 MDHEN and CDR2 SYDVKM. The CDR3 consists of 14 residues. V lost 3 bases to trimming and J lost 5 bases; unmatched junction nucleotides: 5. The CDR3 DNA is TGTGCCAGCAGTTTGAGACAGGGGTGGTATGGCTACACCTTC. Its protein is CASSLRQGWYGYTF.

This chain uses TRBV5-1 with TRBJ2-2, with D tentatively TRBD1 (6 bases). V was cut by 0 bases and J by 10 bases, with 13 bases left in between. CDR1 SGHRS and CDR2 YFSETQ come from the germline V gene. The CDR3 has 14 residues. In nucleotides, the CDR3 is TGCGCCAGCAGCTTGGCTTCAGGGGCCAAGGAGCTGTTTTTT. It encodes CASSLASGAKELFF.

J is TRBJ2-3 and V is TRBV15; a weak D match, TRBD2 (5 bases). CDR1 LNHNV and CDR2 YYDKDF come from the germline V gene (reference sequence). CDR3 length: 17 residues. V dropped 3 bases and J dropped 3 bases, with 19 bases sitting between them. Here the CDR3 reads CATSRPVRAVRTDTQYF. DNA for the CDR3: TGTGCCACCAGCAGGCCCGTTAGAGCGGTAAGGACAGATACGCAGTATTTT. Combining the CDR3 with reference TRBV15 and TRBJ2-3 gives the whole variable domain DAMVIQNPRYQVTQFGKPVTLSCSQTLNHNVMYWYQQKSSQAPKLLFHYYDKDFNNEADTPDNFQSRRPNTSFCFLDIRSPGLGDTAMYLCATSRPVRAVRTDTQYFGPGTRLTVL.

The chain carries TRBV18 and TRBJ2-2; a possible D gene is TRBD1 (5 bases). The CDR3 spans 15 residues. Looked up from germline, CDR1 is KGHSH and CDR2 is LQKENI. The V end lost 8 bases, the J end lost 0 bases, and 13 bases lay between the germline ends. This CDR3 is CASTLSGTNTGELFF. The CDR3 DNA sequence: TGTGCCAGCACTCTTTCAGGGACGAACACCGGGGAGCTGTTTTTT.

This clone was counted many times. This CDR3 is missing its conserved last phenylalanine or tryptophan, likely due to a read error. The DNA is left out, because the CDR3 cannot be placed on it with certainty; the CDR3 is given as TCRdb lists it. The chain has TRBV30 and TRBJ1-2. The CDR3 numbers 13 amino acids, ends counted. CDR1 is GTSNPN and CDR2 is SVGIG in the germline V gene (reference sequence). The CDR3 spells CAWSVRRREGWIL.

The chain links TRBV9 to TRBJ2-5; TRBD1 agrees at 10 bases. The length of the CDR3 is 16 residues. CDR1 SGDLS and CDR2 YYNGEE come from the germline V gene. The trim removed 3 bases at V and 5 bases at J, leaving 10 bases unmatched. CDR3 region: CASSETRDRGWETQYF. The CDR3 nucleotides are TGTGCCAGCAGCGAAACTCGGGACAGGGGATGGGAGACCCAGTACTTC.

CDR3 sequence: CASSLSEGGYEQYF. The CDR3 nucleotides are TGCGCCAGCAGCTTGTCCGAAGGGGGCTACGAGCAGTACTTC. The V gene is TRBV5-1, the J gene TRBJ2-7; a weak D match, TRBD1 (6 bases). Trimming stripped 1 base from V and 3 bases from J, with 11 bases between. In germline, CDR1 is SGHRS, CDR2 YFSETQ. The CDR3 covers 14 residues.

The CDR3 bases are TGTGCCAGCAGCCAAGTCTGGCGGGACAGGGGGCTCGCTGAAGCTTTCTTT. This translates into CASSQVWRDRGLAEAFF. V is TRBV6-2 or TRBV6-3 and J is TRBJ1-1, with TRBD1 matching over 12 bases. V was clipped by 6 bases and J by 6 bases; unmatched bases: 14. This CDR3 region has 17 residues. The germline V gene has CDR1 MNHEY and CDR2 SVGEGT.